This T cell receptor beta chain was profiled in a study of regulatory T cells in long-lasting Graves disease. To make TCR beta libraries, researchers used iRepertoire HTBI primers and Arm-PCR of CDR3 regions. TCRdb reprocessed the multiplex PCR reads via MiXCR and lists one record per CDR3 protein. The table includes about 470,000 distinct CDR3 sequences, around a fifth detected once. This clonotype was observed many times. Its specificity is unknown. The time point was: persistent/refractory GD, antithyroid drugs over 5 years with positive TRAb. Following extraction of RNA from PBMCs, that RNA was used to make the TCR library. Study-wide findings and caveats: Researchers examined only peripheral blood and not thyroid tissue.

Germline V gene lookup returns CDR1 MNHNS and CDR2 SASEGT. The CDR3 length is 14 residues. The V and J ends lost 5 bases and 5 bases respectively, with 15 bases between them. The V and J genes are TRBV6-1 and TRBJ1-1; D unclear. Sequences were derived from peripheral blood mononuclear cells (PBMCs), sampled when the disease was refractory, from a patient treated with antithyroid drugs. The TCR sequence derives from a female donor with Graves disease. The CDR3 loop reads CASSTPGSGTEAFF. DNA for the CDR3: TGTGCCAGCAGTACCCCAGGAAGCGGGACTGAAGCTTTCTTT.